A single sample is the source of the 16 T cell receptor beta chains below, sequenced in a study of human T cells and chemical hapten exposure. TCRdb reprocessed the RACE reads with MiXCR, giving one entry per CDR3 protein. Here the sample spans roughly 100,000 distinct CDR3 sequences, about 10% being singletons. This sample's time point: pre-sensitization, week 0. Documented treatment: therapeutic diphenylcyclopropenone sensitization with weekly scalp DPC. This sample comprised whole blood, obtained in connection with sensitization to the hapten diphenylcyclopropenone (DPC). Receptors originate from a woman aged 60-75 years with alopecia areata. Some clones in this sample may be carry-over from other donors' samples.

This clonotype was counted a few times. V gene TRBV5-1 combines with J gene TRBJ1-1, with D possibly being TRBD1 (5 bases). V lost 7 bases, J lost 4 bases, and 20 bases lay in between. The CDR3 extends over 15 amino acids. Per germline, CDR1 SGHRS and CDR2 YFSETQ. The CDR3 is CASGRDSERGTEAFF. DNA of the CDR3: TGCGCCAGCGGACGGGACTCCGAACGGGGCACTGAAGCTTTCTTT.

At least ten counts were recorded for this clonotype. The J gene is TRBJ1-1, the V gene TRBV20-1; D not certain. The CDR3 length is 14 residues. Germline CDR1 is DFQATT and CDR2 is SNEGSKA (reference sequence). V lost 6 bases and J lost 0, with 14 bases in between. DNA for the CDR3: TGCAGTGCCCACAACCCCACAGTGAACACTGAAGCTTTCTTT. Translated, it gives CSAHNPTVNTEAFF.

This clonotype showed up just a few times. CDR3 sequence: CASSLAPLAETQYF. Written as DNA, the CDR3 is TGTGCCAGCAGCTTAGCCCCCCTGGCTGAGACCCAGTACTTC. This chain links TRBV7-6 with TRBJ2-5; D remains unclear. CDR3 length: 14 residues. Germline V CDR1 and CDR2: SGHVS, FNYEAQ. V lost 0 bases and J 5 bases, leaving 10 bases between the germline ends.

This chain connects TRBV3-1 to TRBJ2-1; 7 bases agree with TRBD1. The CDR3 runs to 15 residues. The germline CDR1 and CDR2 sequences are LGHDT and YNNKEL (reference sequence). J lost 9 bases, V lost 1 base, and 9 bases had no gene match. The CDR3 DNA reads as TGTGCCAGCAGCCAAGGTTACAGGGGAGTTACTGAGCAGTTCTTC. It translates to CASSQGYRGVTEQFF.

This clonotype was found many times. The J gene is TRBJ1-6, the V gene TRBV6-6, with 8 bases aligning to TRBD1. The junction had 10 bases not matched to a gene; V was cut back by 6 bases and J by 9 bases. The CDR3 spans 15 residues. Germline V lookup: CDR1 MNHNY, CDR2 SVGAGI (reference sequence). This CDR3 is CASRPPGQVGSPLHF. The DNA of the CDR3 is TGTGCCAGCAGACCCCCGGGACAGGTTGGTTCACCCCTCCACTTT.

In this sample, this clonotype turned up a few times. The J gene is TRBJ1-2, the V gene TRBV29-1, with TRBD1 matching over 8 bases. V dropped 8 bases and J dropped 6; count of bases not matched to a gene: 11. The CDR3 has 13 residues. Per germline, CDR1 SQVTM and CDR2 ANQGSEA. The CDR3 spells CSLGGGTGDGYTF. CDR3 DNA: TGCAGCCTGGGGGGAGGGACAGGTGATGGCTACACCTTC.

The CDR3 DNA follows: TGCGCCAGCAGCGCCACCGGGACAGGGCTCTCTGGGGCCAACGTCCTGACTTTC. Protein sequence: CASSATGTGLSGANVLTF. V gene TRBV5-1 combines with J gene TRBJ2-6; 9 bases are shared with TRBD1. The CDR3 covers 18 residues. V lost 4 bases and J lost 0; bases outside the gene matches: 8. CDR1 and CDR2 (germline): SGHRS, YFSETQ.

The table lists this clonotype with many counts. V gene TRBV19 combines with J gene TRBJ1-5, with 7 positions matching TRBD1. Germline V gives CDR1 LNHDA, CDR2 SQIVND (reference sequence). V lost 8 bases and J lost 6; bases outside the gene matches: 10. This CDR3 has 14 residues. The CDR3 coding sequence is TGTGCCAGTTACCCTCAGGGGGAGGGTCAGCCCCAGCATTTT. Its translation is CASYPQGEGQPQHF.

The rearrangement joins TRBV30 to TRBJ1-3, with 12 nucleotides matching TRBD1. Germline V lookup: CDR1 GTSNPN, CDR2 SVGIG (reference sequence). J gave up 6 bases and V 5 bases, and 2 bases lay outside the gene matches. CDR3 length: 13 amino acids. This chain's CDR3 is CAWGTGGQNTIYF. As DNA, the CDR3 is TGTGCCTGGGGGACAGGGGGCCAAAACACCATATATTTT.

In this sample, this clonotype turned up many times. The chain is built from TRBV11-2 and TRBJ2-7; D is unresolved. Trimming left V 6 bases short and J 4 bases short, with 28 bases between. CDR3 length: 18 amino acids. Germline V gene sequence: CDR1 SGHAT, CDR2 FQNNGV. The chain's CDR3 is CASRSLGSMNEPLYEQYF. The CDR3 coding sequence is TGTGCCAGCAGATCCCTGGGGTCAATGAATGAACCCCTATACGAGCAGTACTTC.

This clonotype was counted ten times or more. The V call is TRBV2, the J call TRBJ1-2; 9 bases are a match to TRBD1. The CDR3 sequence is 13 residues long. After removal of 6 bases from V and 7 bases from J, the junction contained 6 bases not matched to a gene. From germline, CDR1 is SNHLY and CDR2 FYNNEI. CDR3 nucleotide sequence: TGTGCCAGCAGAGGACAGGGGTATGGTGGCTACACCTTC. As protein: CASRGQGYGGYTF.

This clonotype was observed a handful of times. The J gene is TRBJ2-2, the V gene TRBV6-5; TRBD2 might be the D (5 bases). This CDR3 comprises 15 residues. Germline V lookup: CDR1 MNHEY, CDR2 SVGAGI. V lost 5 bases and J 3 bases, leaving 13 bases between the germline ends. CDR3 sequence: CASSQRAEYTGELFF. DNA for the CDR3: TGTGCCAGCAGTCAGAGGGCAGAGTACACCGGGGAGCTGTTTTTT.

The chain has TRBV6-1 and TRBJ1-2; 8 bases fit TRBD1. The CDR3 sequence is 15 residues long. V lost 2 bases and J lost 8; bases outside the gene matches: 10. CDR1 and CDR2 (germline): MNHNS, SASEGT. CDR3 bases: TGTGCCAGCAGTGAACACAGGGGGAGATCAGAAGGCTACACCTTC. Translating it yields CASSEHRGRSEGYTF.

CDR3 protein: CASSYRGAQKLFF. The DNA of the CDR3 is TGTGCCAGCAGTTACAGGGGTGCGCAGAAACTGTTTTTT. The chain is built from TRBV6-6 and TRBJ1-4; the D gene is possibly TRBD1 (5 bases). V was trimmed by 2 bases and J by 11 bases, leaving 12 bases between them. CDR1 and CDR2 (germline): MNHNY, SVGAGI (reference sequence). CDR3 length: 13 residues.

This chain links TRBV6-1 with TRBJ1-2; D unresolved. V lost 8 bases to trimming and J lost 4 bases, with 14 bases between them. Looked up from germline, CDR1 is MNHNS and CDR2 is SASEGT. The CDR3 is made up of 13 amino acids. The CDR3 reads CASLGQRSYGYTF. The CDR3 nucleotides read TGTGCCAGCTTAGGGCAGAGATCCTATGGCTACACCTTC.

The rearrangement uses TRBV10-1 and TRBJ2-3; possible D gene TRBD1, 5 bases. The V end lost 0 bases, the J end lost 0 bases, and 10 bases lay between the germline ends. The CDR3 is 16 residues long. Per germline, CDR1 WNHNN and CDR2 SYGVQD (reference sequence). CDR3 amino acids: CASSESSGSSTDTQYF. The CDR3 coding sequence is TGCGCCAGCAGTGAGTCATCAGGGTCCAGCACAGATACGCAGTATTTT.